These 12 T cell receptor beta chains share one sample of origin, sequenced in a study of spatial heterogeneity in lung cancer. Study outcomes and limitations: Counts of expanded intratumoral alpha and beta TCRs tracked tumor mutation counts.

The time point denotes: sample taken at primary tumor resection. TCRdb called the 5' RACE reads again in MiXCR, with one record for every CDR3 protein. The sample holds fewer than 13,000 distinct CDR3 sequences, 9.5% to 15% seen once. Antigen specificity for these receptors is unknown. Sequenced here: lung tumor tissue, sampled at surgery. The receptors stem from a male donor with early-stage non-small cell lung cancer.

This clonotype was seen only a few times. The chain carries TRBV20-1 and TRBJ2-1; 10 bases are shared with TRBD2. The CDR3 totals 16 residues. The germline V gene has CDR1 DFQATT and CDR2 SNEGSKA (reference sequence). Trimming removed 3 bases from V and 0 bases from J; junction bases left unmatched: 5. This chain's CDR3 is CSASLSGGASYNEQFF. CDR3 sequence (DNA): TGCAGTGCTAGTCTGAGCGGGGGGGCCTCCTACAATGAGCAGTTCTTC.

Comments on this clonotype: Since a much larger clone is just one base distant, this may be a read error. This CDR3 is CASSLQGATSNQPQHF. DNA of the CDR3: TGTGCCAGCAGCTTACAGGGCGCCACGAGCAATCAGCCCCAGCATTTT. The chain combines TRBV7-8 with TRBJ1-5; weak D call: TRBD1 (5 bases). This CDR3 is 16 amino acids long. Deletions cut 2 bases from V and 1 base from J, with 12 bases between. Germline-derived CDR1 and CDR2 are SGHVS and FQNEAQ.

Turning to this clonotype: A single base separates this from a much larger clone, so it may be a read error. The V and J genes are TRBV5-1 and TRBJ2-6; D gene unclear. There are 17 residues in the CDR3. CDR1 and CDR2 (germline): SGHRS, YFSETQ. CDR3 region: CASSLVFLGSGVNVLTF. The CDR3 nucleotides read TGCGCCAGCAGCTTGGTTTTTCTGGGCTCTGGGGTCAACGTCCTGACTTTC. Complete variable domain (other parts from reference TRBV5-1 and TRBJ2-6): KAGVTQTPRYLIKTRGQQVTLSCSPISGHRSVSWYQQTPGQGLQFLFEYFSETQRNKGNFPGRFSGRQFSNSRSEMNVSTLELGDSALYLCASSLVFLGSGVNVLTFGAGSRLTVL.

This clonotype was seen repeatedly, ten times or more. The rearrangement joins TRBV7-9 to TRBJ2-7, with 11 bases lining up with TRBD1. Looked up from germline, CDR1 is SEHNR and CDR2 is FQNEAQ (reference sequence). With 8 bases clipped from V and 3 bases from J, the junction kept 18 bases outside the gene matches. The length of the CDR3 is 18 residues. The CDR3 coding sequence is TGTGCCAGCGGAACCGGGACAGGGGGGAGGATTGTTGGCTACGAGCAGTACTTC. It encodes CASGTGTGGRIVGYEQYF.

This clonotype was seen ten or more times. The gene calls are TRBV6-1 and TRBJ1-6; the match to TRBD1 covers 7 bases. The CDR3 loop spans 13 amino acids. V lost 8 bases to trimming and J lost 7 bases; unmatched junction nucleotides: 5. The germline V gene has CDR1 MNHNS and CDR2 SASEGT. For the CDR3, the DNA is TGTGCCAGCGATTGGGACAGCAATTCACCCCTCCACTTT. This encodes CASDWDSNSPLHF.

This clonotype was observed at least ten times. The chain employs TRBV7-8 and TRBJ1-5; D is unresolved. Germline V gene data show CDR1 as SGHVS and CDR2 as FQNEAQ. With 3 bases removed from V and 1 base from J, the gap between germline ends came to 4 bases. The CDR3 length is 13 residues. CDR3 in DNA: TGTGCCAGCAGCTTTACAAGCAATCAGCCCCAGCATTTT. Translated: CASSFTSNQPQHF.

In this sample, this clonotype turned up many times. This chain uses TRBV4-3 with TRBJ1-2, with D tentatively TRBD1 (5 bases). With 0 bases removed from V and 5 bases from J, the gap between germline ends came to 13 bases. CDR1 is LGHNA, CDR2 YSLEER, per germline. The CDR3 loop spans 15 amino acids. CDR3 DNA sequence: TGCGCCAGCAGCCAAGAAGGGGCAGGGAGGTATGGCTACACCTTC. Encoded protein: CASSQEGAGRYGYTF.

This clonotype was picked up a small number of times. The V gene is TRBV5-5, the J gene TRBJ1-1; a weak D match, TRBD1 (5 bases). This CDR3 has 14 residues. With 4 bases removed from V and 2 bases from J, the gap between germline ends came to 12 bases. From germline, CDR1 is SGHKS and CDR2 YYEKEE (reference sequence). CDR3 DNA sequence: TGTGCCAGCAGCAGGGGAAGAAGCAACACTGAAGCTTTCTTT. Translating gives CASSRGRSNTEAFF. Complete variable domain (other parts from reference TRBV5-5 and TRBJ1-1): DAGVTQSPTHLIKTRGQQVTLRCSPISGHKSVSWYQQVLGQGPQFIFQYYEKEERGRGNFPDRFSARQFPNYSSELNVNALLLGDSALYLCASSRGRSNTEAFFGQGTRLTVV.

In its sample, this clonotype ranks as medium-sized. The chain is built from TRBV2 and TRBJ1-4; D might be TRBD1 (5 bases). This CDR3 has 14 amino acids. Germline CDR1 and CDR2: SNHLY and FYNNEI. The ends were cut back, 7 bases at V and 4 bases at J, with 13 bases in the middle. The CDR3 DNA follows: TGTGCCAGCACCGGGGACGGTTTTAATGAAAAACTGTTTTTT. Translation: CASTGDGFNEKLFF.

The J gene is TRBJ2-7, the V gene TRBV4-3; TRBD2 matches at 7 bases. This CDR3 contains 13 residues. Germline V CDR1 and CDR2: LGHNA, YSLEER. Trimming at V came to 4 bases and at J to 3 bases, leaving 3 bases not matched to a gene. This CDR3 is CASSRGRGYEQYF. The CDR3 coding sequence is TGCGCCAGCAGCCGGGGGAGGGGCTACGAGCAGTACTTC.

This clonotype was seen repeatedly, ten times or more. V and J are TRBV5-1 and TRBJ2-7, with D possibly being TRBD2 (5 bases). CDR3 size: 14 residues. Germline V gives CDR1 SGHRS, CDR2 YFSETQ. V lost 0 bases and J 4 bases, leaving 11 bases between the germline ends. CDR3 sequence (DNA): TGCGCCAGCAGCTTGGGACTATCGTTATACGAGCAGTACTTC. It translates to CASSLGLSLYEQYF.

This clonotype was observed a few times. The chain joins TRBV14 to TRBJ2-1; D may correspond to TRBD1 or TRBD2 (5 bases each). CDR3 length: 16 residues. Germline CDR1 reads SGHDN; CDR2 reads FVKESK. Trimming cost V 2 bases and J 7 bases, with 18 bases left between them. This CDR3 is CASSQTRGYYWNEQFF. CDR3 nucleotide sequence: TGTGCCAGCAGCCAAACCCGGGGCTACTACTGGAATGAGCAGTTCTTC.